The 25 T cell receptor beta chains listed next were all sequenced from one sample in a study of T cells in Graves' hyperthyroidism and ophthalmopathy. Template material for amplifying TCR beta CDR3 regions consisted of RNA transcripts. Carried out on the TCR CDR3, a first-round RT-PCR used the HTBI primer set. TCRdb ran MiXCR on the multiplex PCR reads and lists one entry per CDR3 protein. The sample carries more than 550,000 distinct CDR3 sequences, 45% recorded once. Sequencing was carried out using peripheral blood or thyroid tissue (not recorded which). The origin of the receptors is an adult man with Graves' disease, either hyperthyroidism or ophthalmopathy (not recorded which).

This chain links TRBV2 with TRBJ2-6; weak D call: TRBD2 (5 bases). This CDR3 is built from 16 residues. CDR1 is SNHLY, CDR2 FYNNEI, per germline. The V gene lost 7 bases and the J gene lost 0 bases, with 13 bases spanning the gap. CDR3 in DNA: TGTGCCAGCAAGGACCCAGGACTCTCTGGGGCCAACGTCCTGACTTTC. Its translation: CASKDPGLSGANVLTF.

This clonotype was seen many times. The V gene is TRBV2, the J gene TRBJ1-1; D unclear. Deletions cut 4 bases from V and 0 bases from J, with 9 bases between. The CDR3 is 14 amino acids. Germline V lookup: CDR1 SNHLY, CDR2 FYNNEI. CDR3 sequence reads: CASSGGRMNTEAFF. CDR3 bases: TGTGCCAGCAGTGGAGGCAGAATGAACACTGAAGCTTTCTTT. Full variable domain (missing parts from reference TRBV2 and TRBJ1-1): EPEVTQTPSHQVTQMGQEVILRCVPISNHLYFYWYRQILGQKVEFLVSFYNNEISEKSEIFDDQFSVERPDGSNFTLKIRSTKLEDSAMYFCASSGGRMNTEAFFGQGTRLTVV.

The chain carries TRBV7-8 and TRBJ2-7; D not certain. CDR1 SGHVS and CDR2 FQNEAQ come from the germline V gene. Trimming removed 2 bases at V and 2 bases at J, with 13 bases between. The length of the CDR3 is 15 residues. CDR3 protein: CASSLSRNIPYEQYF. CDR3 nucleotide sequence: TGTGCCAGCAGCTTAAGTCGAAATATACCCTACGAGCAGTACTTC.

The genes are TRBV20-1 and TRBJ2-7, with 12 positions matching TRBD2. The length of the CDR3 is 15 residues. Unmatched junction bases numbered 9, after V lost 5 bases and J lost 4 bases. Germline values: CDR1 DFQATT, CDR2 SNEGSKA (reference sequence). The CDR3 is CSASQTSGSLYEQYF. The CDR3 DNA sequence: TGCAGTGCTTCCCAGACTAGCGGGAGTTTGTACGAGCAGTACTTC.

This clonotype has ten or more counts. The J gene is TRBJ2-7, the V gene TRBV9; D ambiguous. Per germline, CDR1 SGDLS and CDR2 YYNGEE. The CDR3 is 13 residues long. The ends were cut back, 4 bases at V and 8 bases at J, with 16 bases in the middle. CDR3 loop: CASSPPLSEKQYF. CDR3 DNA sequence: TGTGCCAGCAGCCCACCTCTCTCTGAAAAGCAGTACTTC.

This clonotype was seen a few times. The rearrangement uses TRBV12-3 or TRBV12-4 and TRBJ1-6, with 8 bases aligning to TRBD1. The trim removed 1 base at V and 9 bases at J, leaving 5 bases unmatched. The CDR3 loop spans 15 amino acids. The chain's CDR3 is CASSLGTGYLSPLHF. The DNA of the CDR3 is TGTGCCAGCAGTTTAGGGACAGGGTACCTTTCACCCCTCCACTTT.

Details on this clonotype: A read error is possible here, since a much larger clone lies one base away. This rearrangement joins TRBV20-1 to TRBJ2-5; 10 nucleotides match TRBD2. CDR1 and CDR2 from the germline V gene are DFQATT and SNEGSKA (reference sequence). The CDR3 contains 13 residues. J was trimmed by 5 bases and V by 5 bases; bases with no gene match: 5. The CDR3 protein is CSAPGTSAETQYF. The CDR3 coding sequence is TGCAGTGCTCCCGGGACTAGCGCGGAGACCCAGTACTTC.

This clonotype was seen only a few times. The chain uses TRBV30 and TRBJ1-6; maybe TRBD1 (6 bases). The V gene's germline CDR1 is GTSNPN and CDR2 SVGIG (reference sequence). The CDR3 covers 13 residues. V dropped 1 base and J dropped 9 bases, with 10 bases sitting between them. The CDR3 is CAWSARGVSPLHF. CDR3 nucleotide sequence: TGTGCCTGGAGTGCTAGGGGGGTTTCACCCCTCCACTTT.

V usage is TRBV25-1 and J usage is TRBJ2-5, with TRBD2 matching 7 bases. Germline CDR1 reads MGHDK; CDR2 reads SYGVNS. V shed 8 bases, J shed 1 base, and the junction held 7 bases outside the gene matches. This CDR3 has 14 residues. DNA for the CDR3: TGTGCCAGCTGGGAGGGGACCGCCCAAGAGACCCAGTACTTC. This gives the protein CASWEGTAQETQYF.

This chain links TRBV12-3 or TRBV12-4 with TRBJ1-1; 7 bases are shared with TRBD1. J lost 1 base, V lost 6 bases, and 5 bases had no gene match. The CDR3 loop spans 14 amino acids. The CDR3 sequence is CASSPGGWNTEAFF. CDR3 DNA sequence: TGTGCCAGCAGCCCAGGGGGGTGGAACACTGAAGCTTTCTTT.

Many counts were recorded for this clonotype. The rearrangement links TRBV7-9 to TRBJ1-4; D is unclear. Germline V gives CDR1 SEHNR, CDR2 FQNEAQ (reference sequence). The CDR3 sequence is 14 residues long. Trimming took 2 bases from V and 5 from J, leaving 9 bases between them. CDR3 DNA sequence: TGTGCCAGCAGCTTAAGACGGGAAAATGAAAAACTGTTTTTT. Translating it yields CASSLRRENEKLFF.

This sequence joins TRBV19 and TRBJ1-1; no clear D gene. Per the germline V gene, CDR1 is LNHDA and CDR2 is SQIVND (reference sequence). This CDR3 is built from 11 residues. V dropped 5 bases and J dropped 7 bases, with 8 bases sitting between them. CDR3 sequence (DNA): TGTGCCAGTAGTTCGCGGGGTGAAGCTTTCTTT. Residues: CASSSRGEAFF.

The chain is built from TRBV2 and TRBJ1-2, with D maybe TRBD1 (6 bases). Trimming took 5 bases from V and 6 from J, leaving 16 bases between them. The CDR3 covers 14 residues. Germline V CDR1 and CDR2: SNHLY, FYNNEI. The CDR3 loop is CASSQGGSINGYTF. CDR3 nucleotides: TGTGCCAGCAGTCAAGGGGGGAGTATCAATGGCTACACCTTC.

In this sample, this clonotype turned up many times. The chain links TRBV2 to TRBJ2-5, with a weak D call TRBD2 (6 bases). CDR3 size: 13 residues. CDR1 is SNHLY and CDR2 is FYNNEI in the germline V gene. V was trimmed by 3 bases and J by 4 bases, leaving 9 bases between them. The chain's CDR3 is CASSDTGAETQYF. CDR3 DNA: TGTGCCAGCAGTGACACGGGAGCAGAGACCCAGTACTTC.

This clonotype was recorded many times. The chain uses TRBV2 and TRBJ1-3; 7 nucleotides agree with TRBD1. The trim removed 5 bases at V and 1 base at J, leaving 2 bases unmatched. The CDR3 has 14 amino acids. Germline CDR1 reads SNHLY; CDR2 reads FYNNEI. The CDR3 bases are TGTGCCAGCAGTCCGACAGGGTCTGGAAACACCATATATTTT. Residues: CASSPTGSGNTIYF.

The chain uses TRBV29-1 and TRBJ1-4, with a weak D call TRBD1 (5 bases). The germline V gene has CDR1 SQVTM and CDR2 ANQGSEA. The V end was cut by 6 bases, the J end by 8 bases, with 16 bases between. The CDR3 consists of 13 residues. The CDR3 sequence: CSVAPGPHEKLFF. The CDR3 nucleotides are TGCAGCGTCGCACCGGGGCCCCACGAAAAACTGTTTTTT.

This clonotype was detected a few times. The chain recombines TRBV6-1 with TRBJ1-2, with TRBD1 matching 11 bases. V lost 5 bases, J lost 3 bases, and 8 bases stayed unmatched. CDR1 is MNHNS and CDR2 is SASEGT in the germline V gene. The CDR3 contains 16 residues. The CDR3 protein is CASSPWTGGADYGYTF. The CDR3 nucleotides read TGTGCCAGCAGTCCCTGGACAGGGGGCGCGGACTATGGCTACACCTTC.

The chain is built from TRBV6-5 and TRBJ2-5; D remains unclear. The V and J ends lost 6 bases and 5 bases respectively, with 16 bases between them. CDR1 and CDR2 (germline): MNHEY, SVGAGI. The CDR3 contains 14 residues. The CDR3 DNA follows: TGTGCCAGCAGGCAAATAGGGCATTCCGAGACCCAGTACTTC. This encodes CASRQIGHSETQYF.

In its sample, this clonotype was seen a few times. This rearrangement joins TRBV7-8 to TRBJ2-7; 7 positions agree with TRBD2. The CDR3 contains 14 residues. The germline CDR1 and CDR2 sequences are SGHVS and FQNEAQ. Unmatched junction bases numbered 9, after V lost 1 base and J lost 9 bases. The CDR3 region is CASSLVVREDGQYF. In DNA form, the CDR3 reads TGTGCCAGCAGCTTAGTTGTCCGGGAGGATGGGCAGTACTTC.

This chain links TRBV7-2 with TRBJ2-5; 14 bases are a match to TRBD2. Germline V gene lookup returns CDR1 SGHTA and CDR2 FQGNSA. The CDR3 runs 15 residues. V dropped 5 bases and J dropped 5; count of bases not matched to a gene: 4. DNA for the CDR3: TGTGCCAGCAGCGGGGGACTAGCGGGAGAGGAGACCCAGTACTTC. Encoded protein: CASSGGLAGEETQYF.

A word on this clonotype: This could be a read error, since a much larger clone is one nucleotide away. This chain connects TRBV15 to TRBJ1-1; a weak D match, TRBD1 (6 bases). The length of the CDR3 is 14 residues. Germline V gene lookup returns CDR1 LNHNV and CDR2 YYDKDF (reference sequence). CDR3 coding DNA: TGTGCCACCAGCGGGGGCCGGTCGGACACTGAAGCTTCCTTT. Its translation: CATSGGRSDTEASF.

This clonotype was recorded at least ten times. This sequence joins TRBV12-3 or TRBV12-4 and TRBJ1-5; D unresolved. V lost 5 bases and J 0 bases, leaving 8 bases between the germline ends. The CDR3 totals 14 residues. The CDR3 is CASSLTHSNQPQHF. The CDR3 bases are TGTGCCAGCAGTCTGACCCATAGCAATCAGCCCCAGCATTTT.

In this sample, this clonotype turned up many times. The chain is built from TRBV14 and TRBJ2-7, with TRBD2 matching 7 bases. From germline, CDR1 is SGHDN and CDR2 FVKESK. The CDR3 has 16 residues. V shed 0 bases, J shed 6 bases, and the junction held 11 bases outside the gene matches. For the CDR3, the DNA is TGTGCCAGCAGCCAAGAAGCGGGACTACACCGCCGCGAGCAGTACTTC. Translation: CASSQEAGLHRREQYF. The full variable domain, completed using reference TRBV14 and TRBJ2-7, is EAGVTQFPSHSVIEKGQTVTLRCDPISGHDNLYWYRRVMGKEIKFLLHFVKESKQDESGMPNNRFLAERTGGTYSTLKVQPAELEDSGVYFCASSQEAGLHRREQYFGPGTRLTVT.

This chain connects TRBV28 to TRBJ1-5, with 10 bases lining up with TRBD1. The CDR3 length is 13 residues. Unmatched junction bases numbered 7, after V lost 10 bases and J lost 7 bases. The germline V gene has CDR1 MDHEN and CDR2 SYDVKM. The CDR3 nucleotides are TGTGCCACTTTGGACAGGGGGAAGCAGCCCCAGCATTTT. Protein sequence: CATLDRGKQPQHF.

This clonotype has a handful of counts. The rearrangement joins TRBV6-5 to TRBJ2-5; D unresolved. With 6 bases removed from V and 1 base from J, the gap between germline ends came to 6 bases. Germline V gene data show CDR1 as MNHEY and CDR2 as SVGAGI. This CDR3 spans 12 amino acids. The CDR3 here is CASSETQETQYF. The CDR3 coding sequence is TGTGCCAGCAGCGAAACCCAAGAGACCCAGTACTTC.